Sequencing of this TCR beta chain was carried out in a study of human T cells and chemical hapten exposure. Study-level information: Slight differences in pooled library volume were the main source of varying TCR yields across samples.

The time point denotes: patch test 1, 2 weeks after DPC sensitization. Documented treatment: therapeutic diphenylcyclopropenone sensitization with weekly scalp DPC. Every patch test was put on after a blood sample was taken. This clonotype was observed a few times. The V and J ends lost 6 bases and 3 bases, in that order; junction bases with no gene match: 8. Germline V gene lookup returns CDR1 ENHRY and CDR2 SYGVKD. The CDR3 loop spans 15 amino acids. The library labeled individual cDNA molecules by adding unique molecular identifiers to them. One entry per CDR3 protein results from TCRdb running MiXCR on the RACE reads. The top ten hold approximately 6.7% of the sample, which has some 190,000 distinct CDR3 sequences, under 25% seen once.

The chain joins TRBV10-3 to TRBJ1-2; 9 bases line up with TRBD1. This TCR derives from a woman between 45 and 60 years old with alopecia areata. Some clones in this sample may be carry-over from other donors' samples. Specimen: whole blood, collected in connection with sensitization to the hapten diphenylcyclopropenone (DPC). In DNA form, the CDR3 reads TGTGCCATCAGCTCGGGACAGGGAGTAGACTATGGCTACACCTTC. Its translation: CAISSGQGVDYGYTF.